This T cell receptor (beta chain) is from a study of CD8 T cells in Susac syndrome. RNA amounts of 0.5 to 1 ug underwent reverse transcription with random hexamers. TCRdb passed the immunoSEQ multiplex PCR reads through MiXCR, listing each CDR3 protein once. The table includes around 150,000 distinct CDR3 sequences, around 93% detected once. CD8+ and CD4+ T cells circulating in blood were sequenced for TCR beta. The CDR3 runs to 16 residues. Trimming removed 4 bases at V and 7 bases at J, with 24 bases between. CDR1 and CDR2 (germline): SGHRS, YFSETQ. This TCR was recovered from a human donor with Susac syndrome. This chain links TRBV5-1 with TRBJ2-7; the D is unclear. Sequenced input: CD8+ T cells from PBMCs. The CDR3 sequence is CASSTIFRIPWDEQYF. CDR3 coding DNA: TGCGCCAGCAGCACAATTTTTAGGATCCCTTGGGATGAGCAGTACTTC.